This TCR beta chain originates from a study of blood T cell repertoires in COVID-19. Study at large: Researchers got acute and convalescent COVID-19 samples from the United States, Italy and Spain. The analysed material was cDNA or gDNA that came from T cells, B-cell-depleted T cells, or PBMCs.

Original processing notes: Estimation of nucleated cell counts was performed using reference gene primer amplification. TCRdb keeps only in-frame clones here, not all; method: immunoSEQ multiplex PCR. That table supplies the V and J calls and clone size; D and trimming were determined from the DNA. This sample yields hundreds of thousands of clones, of which 87% are seen a single time; roughly 1.6% belongs to the top ten. The sequencing input was peripheral blood. This receptor was taken from a woman in her forties who had recovered from COVID-19.

CDR3 sequence reads: CAISEAGGSYEQYF. The CDR3 DNA follows: TGTGCCATCAGTGAGGCAGGGGGATCCTACGAGCAGTACTTC. This sequence joins TRBV10-3 and TRBJ2-7; 7 bases line up with TRBD1. Germline trimming cut 2 bases from V and 1 base from J; bases unmatched to any gene: 2. The CDR3 consists of 14 residues. CDR1 is ENHRY, CDR2 SYGVKD, per germline.